Given below is one T cell receptor (beta chain) in context. What it binds is not known. As it was prepared, the TCRbeta library received unique molecular identifiers. Each CDR3 protein gets one entry after TCRdb re-called the PCR reads with MiXCR. This sample has about a million distinct CDR3 sequences, with roughly 29% found just once. V lost 6 bases, J lost 12 bases, and 18 bases lay in between. CDR3 length: 13 residues. This specimen comes from a study of T-cell reconstitution after alpha-beta-depleted transplantation in children. General study points: Several hundred expanded graft clones reportedly were the source of alpha-beta T cells about two months after transplant.

The V and J genes are TRBV12-3 or TRBV12-4 and TRBJ2-4; a possible D gene is TRBD1 (5 bases). This TCR was sampled from a boy under two years old who had a stem cell transplant for SCID, so the T cells may come from the graft donor. This sample comprised PBMCs, mostly from graft donor cells, obtained 360 days after TCRalphabeta/CD19-depleted stem cell transplant. The CDR3: CASSSTPPGHQYF. Here the CDR3 DNA reads TGTGCCAGCAGCTCCACCCCCCCCGGACATCAGTACTTC.